These T cell receptor beta chains were read from a single sample in a study of response to subunit inactivated influenza vaccine. TCRdb redid the calling of the RT-PCR reads with MiXCR, one entry per CDR3 protein. The top ten clones hold approximately 12% of a sample with 500,000 or so distinct CDR3 sequences, about 10% of them seen once. The sequencing here drew on PBMCs from blood, taken 40 to 50 days after vaccination. These receptors were collected from a man between 45 and 60 years old who received an inactivated influenza vaccine. The CDR3 runs from the conserved cysteine through the conserved F or W. Fields, in order: J gene, clone size, V gene, D gene, CDR3 DNA, CDR3 protein. D genes are given only for firm matches. Not every row has a clone size; where given, it reads once, few, many or a size class.

TRBJ2-2 many TRBV20-1 TRBD1 TGCAGTGCCCGGACAGGGGACACCGGGGAGCTGTTTTTT CSARTGDTGELFF
TRBJ1-1 many TRBV6-1 . TGTGCCAGCACTCTAGGGACCACTGAAGCTTTCTTT CASTLGTTEAFF
TRBJ2-7 . TRBV20-1 TRBD2 TGCAGTGCTAGTTCTTCAGCGGGAGTGACCTACGAGCAGTACTTC CSASSSAGVTYEQYF
TRBJ2-5 few TRBV18 . TGTGCCAGCTCACCCTCGGGAGTTTGGGAGACCCAGTACTTC CASSPSGVWETQYF
TRBJ2-3 many TRBV29-1 TRBD2 TGCAGCGTTGTTCGCGGGGGGAACACAGATACGCAGTATTTT CSVVRGGNTDTQYF
TRBJ2-5 . TRBV10-3 . TGTGCCATCAGTGAAGAGGTGGGCAGTGAGACCCAGTACTTC CAISEEVGSETQYF
TRBJ1-2 . TRBV12-3/TRBV12-4 . TGTGCCAGCAGTTTTACCCAGGGCCTGGCCTATGGCTACACCTTC CASSFTQGLAYGYTF
TRBJ2-7 few TRBV15 . TGTGCCACCAGCAGAGAGAATTACTACGAGCAGTACTTC CATSRENYYEQYF
TRBJ1-1 many TRBV20-1 . TGCAGTGGGCGGGGACGGAGGAACACTGAAGCTTTCTTT CSGRGRRNTEAFF
TRBJ2-3 few TRBV28 . TGTGCCAGCAGTTTACTGTCTCTCACAGATACGCAGTATTTT CASSLLSLTDTQYF
TRBJ2-1 many TRBV11-2 TRBD1 TGTGCCAGCAGCATATACAACAGGGGGCGCAGGTCCTACAATGAGCAGTTCTTC CASSIYNRGRRSYNEQFF
TRBJ2-1 . TRBV30 . TGTGCCTGGGCAGAGGGGTCCTACAATGAGCAGTTCTTC CAWAEGSYNEQFF
TRBJ2-2 . TRBV7-8 . TGTGCCAGCAGCTTCGCGACCGGGGAGCTGTTTTTT CASSFATGELFF
TRBJ2-7 few TRBV20-1 TRBD1 TGCAGTGCTAGAGGGTCAGGACAGGGGGCAGGCGAGCAGTACTTC CSARGSGQGAGEQYF
TRBJ2-5 . TRBV24-1 . TGTGCCACCAGTGACATCGCGGGGTTCCCACGACGAGAGACCCAGTACTTC CATSDIAGFPRRETQYF
TRBJ2-7 . TRBV27 TRBD1 TGTGCCAGCAGTTCCGGGACAGAGGTTTACGAGCAGTACTTC CASSSGTEVYEQYF
TRBJ2-2 few TRBV7-8 . TGTGCCAGCAGCAGTCGTCTGCCTATCGGGACCGGGGAGCTGTTTTTT CASSSRLPIGTGELFF
TRBJ2-7 few TRBV15 . TGTGCCACCAGCAGAGATAGTGTATACGAGCAGTACTTC CATSRDSVYEQYF
TRBJ1-1 many TRBV20-1 . TGCAGTGCTAGTATAAACAGGAACACTGAAGCTTTCTTT CSASINRNTEAFF
TRBJ2-2 few TRBV24-1 . TGTGCCACCAGTGACCTCACCGGTAACACCGGGGAGCTGTTTTTT CATSDLTGNTGELFF
TRBJ2-7 . TRBV20-1 . TGCAGTGCTAGACAGGGGCCCTACGAGCAGTACTTC CSARQGPYEQYF
TRBJ1-6 few TRBV6-1 . TGTGCCAGCAGTGAGGTCGGACTATATGGTTCACCCCTCCACTTT CASSEVGLYGSPLHF